Sequencing of this TCR beta chain was carried out in a study of cytomegalovirus exposure and HLA in healthy donors. With 60 Vbeta and 13 Jbeta primers, the PCR was carried out. Only in-frame clones appear in the TCRdb table, and some are missing; sequencing was by immunoSEQ multiplex PCR. The sample lists over 120,000 clones, more than 75% seen once, with less than 3% in the top ten. What was sequenced was PBMCs. The TCR was taken from a woman in her late teens or twenties in good health and CMV-seropositive.

The CDR3 sequence is CASSFGVAGSPLHF. CDR3 nucleotides: TGTGCCAGCAGCTTTGGGGTTGCGGGTTCACCCCTCCACTTT. V gene TRBV19 combines with J gene TRBJ1-6, with D unclear. The CDR3 consists of 14 residues. V shed 9 bases and J shed 9 bases, with 18 bases lying between them. Germline CDR1 and CDR2: LNHDA and SQIVND (reference sequence).